This passage covers 19 T cell receptor beta chains from one sample sequenced in a study of blood T cell repertoires in COVID-19. The assay was immunoSEQ multiplex PCR, and TCRdb's table has in-frame clones only and misses some. The sample holds 300,000 to 400,000 clones, around 90% seen once. Sequencing input: peripheral blood. Receptors were obtained from a man younger than 40 with COVID-19, enrolled during active disease.

The V call is TRBV24-1, the J call TRBJ2-1; 8 nucleotides line up with TRBD2. This CDR3 comprises 16 residues. J was trimmed by 5 bases and V by 3 bases; bases with no gene match: 8. The germline CDR1 and CDR2 sequences are KGHDR and SFDVKD. DNA for the CDR3: TGTGCCACCAGTGATATCGGGACTAGATCGAACAATGAGCAGTTCTTC. Translation: CATSDIGTRSNNEQFF.

This sequence joins TRBV6-4 and TRBJ2-1; TRBD2 aligns across 8 bases. Trimming at V came to 2 bases and at J to 7 bases, leaving 7 bases not matched to a gene. The CDR3 covers 15 residues. Per germline, CDR1 MRHNA and CDR2 SNTAGT. CDR3 loop: CASSDEGRGANEQFF. CDR3 DNA sequence: TGTGCCAGCAGTGACGAGGGGCGGGGGGCAAATGAGCAGTTCTTC.

This chain joins TRBV13 and TRBJ2-5; possibly TRBD2 for D (7 bases). CDR1 and CDR2 (germline): PRHDT, FYEKMQ (reference sequence). V was trimmed by 4 bases and J by 4 bases, leaving 13 bases between them. The CDR3 loop spans 14 amino acids. DNA for the CDR3: TGTGCCAGCAGCTGGACGGGGGGCGCAGAGACCCAGTACTTC. It yields the protein CASSWTGGAETQYF.

The CDR3 DNA follows: TGCAGTGCTTCGACCGACTTAGGCTACACCTTC. Its translation is CSASTDLGYTF. The chain recombines TRBV20-1 with TRBJ1-2; D gene ambiguous. V was shortened by 5 bases and J by 8 bases, with 12 bases between the two germline ends. The CDR3 totals 11 residues. CDR1 DFQATT and CDR2 SNEGSKA come from the germline V gene (reference sequence).

The chain recombines TRBV6-2 or TRBV6-3 with TRBJ2-7; a possible D gene is TRBD2 (6 bases). Between the trimmed V and J ends, which lost 4 bases and 6 bases, there was a span of 13 bases. CDR1 is MNHEY and CDR2 is SVGEGT in the germline V gene. The CDR3 spans 13 residues. CDR3 sequence reads: CASSSRLVGEQYF. For the CDR3, the DNA is TGTGCCAGCAGTTCCAGACTAGTCGGCGAGCAGTACTTC.

J is TRBJ2-4 and V is TRBV28, with TRBD2 as a possible D gene (6 bases). The CDR3 loop spans 15 amino acids. Trimming shortened V by 3 bases and J by 0 bases, and 9 bases separated the two germline ends. From germline, CDR1 is MDHEN and CDR2 SYDVKM. The CDR3 spells CASSFEGLAKNIQYF. CDR3 nucleotide sequence: TGTGCCAGCAGTTTCGAGGGACTAGCCAAAAACATTCAGTACTTC. The whole variable domain, filled in from reference TRBV28 and TRBJ2-4, reads DVKVTQSSRYLVKRTGEKVFLECVQDMDHENMFWYRQDPGLGLRLIYFSYDVKMKEKGDIPEGYSVSREKKERFSLILESASTNQTSMYLCASSFEGLAKNIQYFGAGTRLSVL.

The CDR3 protein is CASSLLGPYNEQFF. The DNA for the CDR3 is TGTGCCAGCAGTTTACTAGGCCCCTACAATGAGCAGTTCTTC. The genes are TRBV28 and TRBJ2-1, with no clear D. Trimming took 2 bases from V and 2 from J, leaving 7 bases between them. This CDR3 has 14 amino acids. Per germline, CDR1 MDHEN and CDR2 SYDVKM.

The rearrangement links TRBV19 to TRBJ2-1, with TRBD2 matching 8 bases. V shed 5 bases, J shed 0 bases, and the junction held 6 bases outside the gene matches. Germline values: CDR1 LNHDA, CDR2 SQIVND (reference sequence). The CDR3 is made up of 16 amino acids. The DNA for the CDR3 is TGTGCCAGTAGTTCCTTGACTAGCGCCTCCTACAATGAGCAGTTCTTC. Its protein product is CASSSLTSASYNEQFF.

V and J are TRBV19 and TRBJ1-5; no clear D gene. V was cut by 5 bases and J by 0 bases, with 11 bases left in between. The V gene's germline CDR1 is LNHDA and CDR2 SQIVND (reference sequence). There are 15 residues in the CDR3. CDR3 loop: CASSFSRNSNQPQHF. DNA for the CDR3: TGTGCCAGTAGTTTCTCCAGGAATAGCAATCAGCCCCAGCATTTT.

The rearrangement joins TRBV11-3 to TRBJ2-2, with 7 bases matching TRBD1. In germline, CDR1 is SGHNT, CDR2 YENEEA. J was trimmed by 5 bases and V by 5 bases; bases with no gene match: 8. The CDR3 has 15 amino acids. CDR3 protein: CASSPRTGATGELFF. CDR3 in DNA: TGTGCCAGCAGCCCCCGGACAGGAGCAACCGGGGAGCTGTTTTTT.

The rearrangement uses TRBV5-5 and TRBJ1-2; 9 bases fit TRBD1. The CDR3 extends over 15 amino acids. V lost 4 bases, J lost 7 bases, and 11 bases stayed unmatched. Germline V lookup: CDR1 SGHKS, CDR2 YYEKEE (reference sequence). DNA for the CDR3: TGTGCCAGCAGCCAACATCCGGGACAGGGTGGTGGCTACACCTTC. Encoded protein: CASSQHPGQGGGYTF.

The table lists this clone with a few counts. The chain couples TRBV11-1 to TRBJ1-2; D possibly corresponds to TRBD1 (6 bases). V shed 4 bases and J shed 8 bases, with 20 bases lying between them. The CDR3 is 15 amino acids. Germline V gene data show CDR1 as SGHAT and CDR2 as FQDESV (reference sequence). The chain's CDR3 is CASSSPGGGAQGYTF. The CDR3 DNA follows: TGTGCCAGCAGCTCACCCGGCGGGGGGGCGCAGGGCTACACCTTC.

V usage is TRBV7-9 and J usage is TRBJ2-1; 7 bases fit TRBD1. This CDR3 is built from 17 residues. Germline loops: CDR1 SEHNR, CDR2 FQNEAQ (reference sequence). V trimming: 5 bases; J trimming: 1 base; junction bases outside the gene matches: 11. The CDR3 coding sequence is TGTGCCAGCAGCCCCCGACAGGGACCACCGTCCTACAATGAGCAGTTCTTC. Translating it yields CASSPRQGPPSYNEQFF.

This sequence joins TRBV11-3 and TRBJ2-5; D is possibly TRBD2 (5 bases). Germline V CDR1 and CDR2: SGHNT, YENEEA. V was trimmed by 3 bases and J by 5 bases, leaving 13 bases between them. The CDR3 is made up of 14 amino acids. The CDR3 loop is CASSFRRGMETQYF. The CDR3 DNA sequence: TGTGCCAGCAGCTTTAGACGGGGTATGGAGACCCAGTACTTC. Full variable domain (outside the CDR3, taken from reference TRBV11-3 and TRBJ2-5): EAGVVQSPRYKIIEKKQPVAFWCNPISGHNTLYWYLQNLGQGPELLIRYENEEAVDDSQLPKDRFSAERLKGVDSTLKIQPAELGDSAVYLCASSFRRGMETQYFGPGTRLLVL.

CDR3 DNA: TGCGCCAGCAGCCTGGACAGGGTGGGAACCGGGGAGCTGTTTTTT. Translating gives CASSLDRVGTGELFF. This chain connects TRBV4-3 to TRBJ2-2, with 8 bases fitting TRBD1. Germline trimming cut 4 bases from V and 5 bases from J; bases unmatched to any gene: 6. CDR3 length: 15 amino acids. From germline, CDR1 is LGHNA and CDR2 YSLEER.

The chain recombines TRBV7-3 with TRBJ2-5, with D possibly TRBD1 on 6 matching bases. CDR1 and CDR2 from the germline V gene are SGHTA and FQGTGA. V lost 2 bases, J lost 1 base, and 14 bases lay in between. This CDR3 is built from 16 residues. In nucleotides, the CDR3 is TGTGCCAGCAGCTTAGGGTCGAGCAGGGGCCAAGAGACCCAGTACTTC. Translating gives CASSLGSSRGQETQYF.

In the case of this clone: One end of the junction varies from germline; a read error may be responsible. The chain recombines TRBV5-4 with TRBJ2-7; TRBD1 might be the D (6 bases). The CDR3 is 12 residues long. From germline, CDR1 is SGHNT and CDR2 YYREEE (reference sequence). CDR3 coding DNA: TGTGCCAGCAGCTCAATCAGGGGAGTCCAGCACTTC. This translates into CASSSIRGVQHF.

The V and J genes are TRBV9 and TRBJ2-7, with 11 bases fitting TRBD2. The CDR3 is 16 residues long. V lost 4 bases and J lost 3; bases outside the gene matches: 9. Germline V CDR1 and CDR2: SGDLS, YYNGEE. CDR3 sequence: CASSQVGLAERYEQYF. For the CDR3, the DNA is TGTGCCAGCAGCCAGGTGGGACTAGCGGAGCGCTACGAGCAGTACTTC.

The chain combines TRBV2 with TRBJ2-7, with D possibly being TRBD2 (6 bases). CDR3 length: 13 residues. V lost 8 bases and J 2 bases, leaving 13 bases between the germline ends. Germline V gene lookup returns CDR1 SNHLY and CDR2 FYNNEI. CDR3 sequence (DNA): TGTGCCAGCTTCTTCGCTAGCGCCTACGAGCAGTACTTC. It yields the protein CASFFASAYEQYF.